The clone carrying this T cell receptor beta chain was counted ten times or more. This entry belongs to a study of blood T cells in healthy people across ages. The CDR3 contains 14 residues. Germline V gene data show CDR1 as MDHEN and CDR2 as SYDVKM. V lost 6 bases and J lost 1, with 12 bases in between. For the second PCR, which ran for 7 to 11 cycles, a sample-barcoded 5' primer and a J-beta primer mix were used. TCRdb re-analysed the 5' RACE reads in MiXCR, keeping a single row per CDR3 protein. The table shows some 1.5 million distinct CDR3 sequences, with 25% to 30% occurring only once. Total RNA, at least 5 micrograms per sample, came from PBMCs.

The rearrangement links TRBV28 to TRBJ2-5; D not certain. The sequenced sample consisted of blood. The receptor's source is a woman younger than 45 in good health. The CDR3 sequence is CASRPDTAQETQYF. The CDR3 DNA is TGTGCCAGCAGACCCGACACAGCCCAAGAGACCCAGTACTTC.